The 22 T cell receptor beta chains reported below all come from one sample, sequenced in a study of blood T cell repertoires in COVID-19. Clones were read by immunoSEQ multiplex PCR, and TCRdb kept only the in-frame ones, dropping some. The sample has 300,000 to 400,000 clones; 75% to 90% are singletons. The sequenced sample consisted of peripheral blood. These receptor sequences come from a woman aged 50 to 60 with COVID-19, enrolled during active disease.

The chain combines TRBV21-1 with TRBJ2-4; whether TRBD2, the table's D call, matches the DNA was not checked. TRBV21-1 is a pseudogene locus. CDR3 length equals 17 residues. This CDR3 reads CASSKDRGRIAKNIQYF. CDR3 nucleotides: TGTGCCAGCAGCAAAGATCGGGGTCGGATAGCCAAAAACATTCAGTACTTC.

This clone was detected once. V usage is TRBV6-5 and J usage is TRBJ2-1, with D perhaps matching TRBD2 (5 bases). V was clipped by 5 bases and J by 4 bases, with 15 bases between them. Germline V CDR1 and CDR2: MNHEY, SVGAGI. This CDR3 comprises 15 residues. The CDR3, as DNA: TGTGCCAGCAGTCGCGGGCCGGCGGGTTACAATGAGCAGTTCTTC. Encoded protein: CASSRGPAGYNEQFF.

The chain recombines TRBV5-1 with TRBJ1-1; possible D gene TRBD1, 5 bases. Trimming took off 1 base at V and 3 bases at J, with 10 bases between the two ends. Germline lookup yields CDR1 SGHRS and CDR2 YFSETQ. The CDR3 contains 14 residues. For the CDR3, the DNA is TGCGCCAGCAGCTTGTCTGGGGCCCACACTGAAGCTTTCTTT. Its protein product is CASSLSGAHTEAFF.

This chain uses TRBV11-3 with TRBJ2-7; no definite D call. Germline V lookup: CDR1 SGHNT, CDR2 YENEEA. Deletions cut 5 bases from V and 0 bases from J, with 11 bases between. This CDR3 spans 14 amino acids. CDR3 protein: CASSRGRSSYEQYF. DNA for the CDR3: TGTGCCAGCAGCCGCGGCAGAAGCTCCTACGAGCAGTACTTC.

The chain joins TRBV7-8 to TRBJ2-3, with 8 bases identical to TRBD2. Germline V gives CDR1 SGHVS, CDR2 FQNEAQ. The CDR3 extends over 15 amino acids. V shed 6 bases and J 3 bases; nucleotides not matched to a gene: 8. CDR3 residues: CASRRAGAQTDTQYF. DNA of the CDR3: TGTGCCAGCAGACGAGCGGGAGCTCAAACAGATACGCAGTATTTT.

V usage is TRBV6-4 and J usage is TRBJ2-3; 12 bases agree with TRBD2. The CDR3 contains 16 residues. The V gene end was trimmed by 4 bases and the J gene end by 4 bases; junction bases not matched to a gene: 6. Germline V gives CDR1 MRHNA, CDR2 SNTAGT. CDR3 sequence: CASSAQTSGSADTQYF. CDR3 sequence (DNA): TGTGCCAGCAGTGCCCAGACTAGCGGGAGTGCAGATACGCAGTATTTT.

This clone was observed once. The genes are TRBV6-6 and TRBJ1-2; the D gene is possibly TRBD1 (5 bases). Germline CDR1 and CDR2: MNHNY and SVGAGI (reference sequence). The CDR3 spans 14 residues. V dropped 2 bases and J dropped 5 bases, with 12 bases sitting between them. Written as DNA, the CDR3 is TGTGCCAGCAGTTACGACAACGGACATTATGGCTACACCTTC. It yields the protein CASSYDNGHYGYTF.

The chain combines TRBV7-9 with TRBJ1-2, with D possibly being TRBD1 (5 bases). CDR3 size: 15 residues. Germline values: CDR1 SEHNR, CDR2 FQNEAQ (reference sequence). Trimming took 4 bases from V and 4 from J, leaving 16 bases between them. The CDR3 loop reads CASSSEGVGSYGYTF. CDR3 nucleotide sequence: TGTGCCAGCAGCTCCGAAGGGGTTGGGTCCTATGGCTACACCTTC.

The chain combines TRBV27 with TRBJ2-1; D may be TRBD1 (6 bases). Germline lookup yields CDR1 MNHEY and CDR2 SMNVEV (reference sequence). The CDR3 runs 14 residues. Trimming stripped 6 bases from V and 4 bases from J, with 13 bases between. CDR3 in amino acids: CASSLTGIYNEQFF. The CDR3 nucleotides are TGTGCCAGCAGCCTTACAGGGATATACAATGAGCAGTTCTTC.

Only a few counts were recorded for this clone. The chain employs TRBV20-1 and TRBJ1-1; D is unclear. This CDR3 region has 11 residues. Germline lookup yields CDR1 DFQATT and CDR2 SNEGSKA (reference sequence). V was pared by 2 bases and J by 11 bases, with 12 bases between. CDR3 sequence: CSARKEGRAFF. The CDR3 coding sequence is TGCAGTGCTAGAAAGGAGGGTAGGGCTTTCTTT.

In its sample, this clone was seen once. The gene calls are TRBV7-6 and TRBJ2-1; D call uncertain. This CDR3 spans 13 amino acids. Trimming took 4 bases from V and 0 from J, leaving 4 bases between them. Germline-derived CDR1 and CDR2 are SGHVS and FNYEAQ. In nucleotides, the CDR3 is TGTGCCAGCAGCTCGTTCTCCTACAATGAGCAGTTCTTC. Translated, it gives CASSSFSYNEQFF.

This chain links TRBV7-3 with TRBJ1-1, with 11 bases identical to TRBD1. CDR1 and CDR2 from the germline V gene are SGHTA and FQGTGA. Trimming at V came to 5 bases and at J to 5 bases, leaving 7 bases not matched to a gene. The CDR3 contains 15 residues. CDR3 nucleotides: TGTGCCAGCAGCCTTCGGACAGGGGGCAAAACTGAAGCTTTCTTT. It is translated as CASSLRTGGKTEAFF.

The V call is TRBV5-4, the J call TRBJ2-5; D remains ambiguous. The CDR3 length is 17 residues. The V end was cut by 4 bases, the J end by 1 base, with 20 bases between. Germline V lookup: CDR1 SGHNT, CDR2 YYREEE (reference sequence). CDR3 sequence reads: CASSLGASSPGQETQYF. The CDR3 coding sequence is TGTGCCAGCAGCCTGGGTGCCTCCTCACCCGGCCAAGAGACCCAGTACTTC.

The CDR3 region has the DNA TGTGCCAGCAGCTTTCCAGCAGGGGGCACACATTGGGGTGGTGAAAAACTGTTTTTT. Protein sequence: CASSFPAGGTHWGGEKLFF. The chain employs TRBV7-9 and TRBJ1-4, with 8 positions matching TRBD1. In germline, CDR1 is SEHNR, CDR2 FQNEAQ (reference sequence). V was pared by 3 bases and J by 7 bases, with 19 bases of the junction left unmatched. This CDR3 is 19 amino acids long.

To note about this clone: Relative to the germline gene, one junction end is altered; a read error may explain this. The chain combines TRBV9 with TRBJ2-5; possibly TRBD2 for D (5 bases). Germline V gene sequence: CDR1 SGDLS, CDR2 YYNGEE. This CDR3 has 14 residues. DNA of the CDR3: TGTGCCACCAGCGTTGGACCCGGTGGGGAGAGCCAGTACTTC. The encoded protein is CATSVGPGGESQYF.

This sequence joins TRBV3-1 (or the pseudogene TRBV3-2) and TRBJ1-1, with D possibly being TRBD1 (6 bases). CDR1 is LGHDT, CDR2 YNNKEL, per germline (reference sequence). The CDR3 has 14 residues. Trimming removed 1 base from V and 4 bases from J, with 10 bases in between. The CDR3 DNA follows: TGTGCCAGCAGCCAAGTTCTACAGGGCACTGAAGCTTTCTTT. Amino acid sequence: CASSQVLQGTEAFF.

CDR3 sequence (DNA): TGTGCCTGGAGTGTTGGACTAGCGGGAGAGCAGTACTTC. This codes for CAWSVGLAGEQYF. The chain employs TRBV30 and TRBJ2-7; 12 nucleotides agree with TRBD2. The junction had 1 base not matched to a gene; V was cut back by 0 bases and J by 7 bases. The CDR3 length is 13 residues. The germline CDR1 and CDR2 sequences are GTSNPN and SVGIG (reference sequence).

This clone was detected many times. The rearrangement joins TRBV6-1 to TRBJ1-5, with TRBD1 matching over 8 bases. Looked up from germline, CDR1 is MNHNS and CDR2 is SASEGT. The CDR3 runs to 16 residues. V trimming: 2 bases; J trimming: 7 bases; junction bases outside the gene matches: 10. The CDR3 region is CASSELGDRGGQPQHF. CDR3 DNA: TGTGCCAGCAGTGAATTGGGAGACAGGGGAGGACAGCCCCAGCATTTT.

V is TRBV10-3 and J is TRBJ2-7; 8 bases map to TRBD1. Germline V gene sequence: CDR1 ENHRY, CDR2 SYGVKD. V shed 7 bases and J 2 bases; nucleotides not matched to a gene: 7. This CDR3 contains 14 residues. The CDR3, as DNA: TGTGCCATCAAAGGACAGGGCATAACCTACGAGCAGTACTTC. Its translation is CAIKGQGITYEQYF.

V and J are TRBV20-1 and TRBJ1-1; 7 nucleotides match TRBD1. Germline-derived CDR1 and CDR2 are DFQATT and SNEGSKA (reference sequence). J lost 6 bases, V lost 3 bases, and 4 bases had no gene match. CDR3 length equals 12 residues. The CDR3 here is CSASFQGAEAFF. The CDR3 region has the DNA TGCAGTGCTAGTTTTCAGGGGGCTGAAGCTTTCTTT.

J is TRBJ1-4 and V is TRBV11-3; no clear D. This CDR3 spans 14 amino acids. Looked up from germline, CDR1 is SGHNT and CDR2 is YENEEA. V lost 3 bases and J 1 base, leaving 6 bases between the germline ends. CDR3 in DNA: TGTGCCAGCAGCTTGGGAGGAACTAATGAAAAACTGTTTTTT. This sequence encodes CASSLGGTNEKLFF.

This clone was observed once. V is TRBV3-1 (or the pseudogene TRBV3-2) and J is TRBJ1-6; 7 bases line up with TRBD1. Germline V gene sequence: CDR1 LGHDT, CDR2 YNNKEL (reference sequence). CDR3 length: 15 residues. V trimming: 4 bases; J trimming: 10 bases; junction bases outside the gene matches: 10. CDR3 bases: TGTGCCAGCAGCCCCCGGACAGGATTGAAGTCACCCCTCCACTTT. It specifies CASSPRTGLKSPLHF.